These 8 T cell receptor beta chains were sequenced from one sample in a study of cytomegalovirus exposure and HLA in healthy donors. PCR was performed using 60 Vbeta and 13 Jbeta primers. The assay was immunoSEQ multiplex PCR, and TCRdb's table has in-frame clones only and misses some. This table holds 160,000 or so clones, over 80% found once. Sequenced: PBMCs. The receptors derive from a woman aged 18 to 35 in good health and CMV-seronegative.

For this clone: One end of the junction varies from germline; a read error may be responsible. The chain carries TRBV10-3 and TRBJ2-4; 7 nucleotides align to TRBD1. The germline CDR1 and CDR2 sequences are ENHRY and SYGVKD. This CDR3 has 12 residues. CDR3 DNA: TGTGCCATCAGCGGGACAGAAAACAGTCAGTACTTC. It yields the protein CAISGTENSQYF.

This chain links TRBV6-1 with TRBJ1-2; tentative D call: TRBD1 (5 bases). This CDR3 comprises 12 residues. Trimming cost V 7 bases and J 8 bases, with 14 bases left between them. The germline CDR1 and CDR2 sequences are MNHNS and SASEGT. In DNA form, the CDR3 reads TGTGCCAGCAATTCGGGGGGTTGGGGCTACACCTTC. This gives the protein CASNSGGWGYTF.

The gene calls are TRBV5-4 and TRBJ1-2; TRBD1 agrees at 7 bases. J was trimmed by 4 bases and V by 5 bases; bases with no gene match: 5. This CDR3 contains 13 residues. The germline V gene has CDR1 SGHNT and CDR2 YYREEE (reference sequence). As DNA, the CDR3 is TGTGCCAGCAGATCTGACAGGGCCTATGGCTACACCTTC. The encoded protein is CASRSDRAYGYTF.

The CDR3 DNA reads as TGTGCCTGGAGACATGGGCGCTACGAGCAGTACTTC. Its protein product is CAWRHGRYEQYF. The V gene is TRBV30, the J gene TRBJ2-7; no reliable D call. This CDR3 region has 12 residues. V lost 3 bases and J lost 3, with 9 bases in between. Germline CDR1 GTSNPN, CDR2 SVGIG (reference sequence).

This clone was detected only once. This chain connects TRBV7-8 to TRBJ2-2; possibly TRBD1 for D (5 bases). The CDR3 has 15 residues. Germline V gene lookup returns CDR1 SGHVS and CDR2 FQNEAQ. The V end was cut by 5 bases, the J end by 1 base, with 11 bases between. Written as DNA, the CDR3 is TGTGCCAGCAGCGGGGCCCGTGGGAACACCGGGGAGCTGTTTTTT. Amino acids: CASSGARGNTGELFF.

The rearrangement links TRBV6-5 to TRBJ2-2; D uncertain. Germline V gene data show CDR1 as MNHEY and CDR2 as SVGAGI. This CDR3 is 13 amino acids long. Trimming removed 7 bases from V and 7 bases from J, with 13 bases in between. The chain's CDR3 is CASKTGSNGELFF. The CDR3 DNA sequence: TGTGCCAGCAAGACGGGTAGTAACGGGGAGCTGTTTTTT.

The J gene is TRBJ1-3, the V gene TRBV5-1, with D uncertain. The germline CDR1 and CDR2 sequences are SGHRS and YFSETQ. V was trimmed by 2 bases and J by 4 bases, leaving 10 bases between them. This CDR3 has 14 amino acids. The CDR3 DNA reads TGCGCCAGCAGCTTAACGGTTACGGGAAACACCATATATTTT. Amino acid sequence: CASSLTVTGNTIYF.

For the CDR3, the DNA is TGTGCCAGCAGTTTAGGGACAGGGTCCCACGAGCAGTACTTC. It codes for CASSLGTGSHEQYF. The gene calls are TRBV27 and TRBJ2-7; the match to TRBD1 covers 9 bases. CDR3 size: 14 residues. V shed 2 bases, J shed 5 bases, and the junction held 4 bases outside the gene matches. Looked up from germline, CDR1 is MNHEY and CDR2 is SMNVEV (reference sequence).